The T cell receptor beta chain under discussion was sequenced for a study of Ad26.COV2.S vaccination and SARS-CoV-2 variants. Profiled with immunoSEQ multiplex PCR; TCRdb holds only in-frame clones, not every one. Here the sample spans about 98,000 clones, roughly 80% being singletons. Concerning this clone: Its antigen is unidentified.

Trimming shortened V by 0 bases and J by 4 bases, and 10 bases separated the two germline ends. Germline V CDR1 and CDR2: LGHNA, YNFKEQ. The CDR3 runs to 15 residues. Whole-study findings and limits: Placebo recipients had lower spike-specific TCR breadth than vaccine recipients.

The sample in question was peripheral blood, obtained after recovery from COVID-19. V and J are TRBV4-2 and TRBJ1-3; D may be TRBD1 (6 bases). This TCR was recovered from a human donor who had recovered from COVID-19. The CDR3 region has the DNA TGTGCCAGCAGCCAAGACAGGGGCTGGGGAAACACCATATATTTT. This codes for CASSQDRGWGNTIYF.